These 7 T cell receptor beta chains share one sample of origin, sequenced in a study of T cells after somatic rescue of genetic block. The method was immunoSEQ multiplex PCR; TCRdb's version includes in-frame clones alone and lacks a portion of them. This sample has about 14,000 clones, with around 76% found just once. The sample taken for sequencing was peripheral blood mononuclear cells (PBMCs). The receptors were gathered from a boy aged 10-17 years.

This clone appeared a single time. The J gene is TRBJ1-1, the V gene TRBV10-3; unclear D gene. The CDR3 covers 14 residues. V lost 2 bases and J 4 bases, leaving 11 bases between the germline ends. Germline CDR1 and CDR2: ENHRY and SYGVKD. Here the CDR3 DNA reads TGTGCCATCAGTGAGAGGTTGCTGCCCACTGAAGCTTTCTTT. This sequence encodes CAISERLLPTEAFF.

The chain carries TRBV7-3 and TRBJ2-3, with D perhaps being TRBD1 or TRBD2 (5 bases each). The V end was cut by 5 bases, the J end by 5 bases, with 17 bases between. This CDR3 is 15 amino acids long. Germline V gives CDR1 SGHTA, CDR2 FQGTGA. As DNA, the CDR3 is TGTGCCAGCAGCGCGCCGGGACGCCGGATAGATACGCAGTATTTT. This gives the protein CASSAPGRRIDTQYF.

V and J are TRBV6-5 and TRBJ1-1; TRBD1 might be the D (5 bases). With 6 bases removed from V and 0 bases from J, the gap between germline ends came to 11 bases. CDR3 length: 14 residues. Germline V gene lookup returns CDR1 MNHEY and CDR2 SVGAGI. The CDR3 is CASREGVLNTEAFF. As DNA, the CDR3 is TGTGCCAGCAGGGAAGGGGTCCTGAACACTGAAGCTTTCTTT.

This chain uses TRBV7-9 with TRBJ2-7; 8 bases match TRBD2. The CDR3 covers 15 residues. J gave up 1 base and V 1 base, and 3 bases lay outside the gene matches. CDR1 is SEHNR and CDR2 is FQNEAQ in the germline V gene (reference sequence). CDR3 in amino acids: CASSLEREGSYEQYF. Written as DNA, the CDR3 is TGTGCCAGCAGCTTAGAACGGGAGGGTTCCTACGAGCAGTACTTC. Based on the CDR3 plus reference TRBV7-9 and TRBJ2-7, the full variable domain is DTGVSQNPRHKITKRGQNVTFRCDPISEHNRLYWYRQTLGQGPEFLTYFQNEAQLEKSRLLSDRFSAERPKGSFSTLEIQRTEQGDSAMYLCASSLEREGSYEQYFGPGTRLTVT.

This CDR3 reads CASSRALFATNEKLFF. In nucleotides, the CDR3 is TGTGCCAGCAGCCGGGCCCTCTTTGCAACTAATGAAAAACTGTTTTTT. The J gene is TRBJ1-4, the V gene TRBV5-8; D is undetermined. Between the trimmed V and J ends, which lost 4 bases and 0 bases, there was a span of 13 bases. CDR1 SGHTS and CDR2 YDEGEE come from the germline V gene. This CDR3 is built from 16 residues. The entire variable domain, with the rest obtained from reference TRBV5-8 and TRBJ1-4, is as follows: EAGVTQSPTHLIKTRGQQATLRCSPISGHTSVYWYQQALGLGLQFLLWYDEGEERNRGNFPPRFSGRQFPNYSSELNVNALELEDSALYLCASSRALFATNEKLFFGSGTQLSVL.

V usage is TRBV10-3 and J usage is TRBJ2-2; possibly TRBD1 for D (5 bases). Germline CDR1 ENHRY, CDR2 SYGVKD. This CDR3 is 15 amino acids long. Between the trimmed V and J ends, which lost 2 bases and 1 base, there was a span of 8 bases. This chain's CDR3 is CAISETGLNTGELFF. The CDR3 DNA reads TGTGCCATCAGTGAGACAGGCCTGAACACCGGGGAGCTGTTTTTT.

This chain connects TRBV11-2 to TRBJ2-7, with 7 positions matching TRBD2. Germline-derived CDR1 and CDR2 are SGHAT and FQNNGV. This CDR3 is 14 amino acids long. J gave up 4 bases and V 6 bases, and 9 bases lay outside the gene matches. The CDR3 coding sequence is TGTGCCAGCAGAACCCAAGCGGGACTATACGAGCAGTACTTC. Amino acid sequence: CASRTQAGLYEQYF.